The entry below describes one T cell receptor (beta chain). Original processing notes: It was from reference gene primer amplification that nucleated cell counts were estimated. Profiling relied on immunoSEQ multiplex PCR, and the TCRdb table lists in-frame clones only, not all of them. V, J and clone size were drawn from that table, and D and trimming were deduced from the DNA. The sample has approximately 80,000 clones, about nine tenths seen once. This sample is part of a study of blood T cell repertoires in COVID-19. On the study more broadly: The United States, Italy and Spain were the sources of the acute and convalescent COVID-19 samples. From T cells, B-cell-depleted T cells, or PBMCs came the material, which was cDNA or gDNA.

Germline V gene lookup returns CDR1 MDHEN and CDR2 SYDVKM. The length of the CDR3 is 13 residues. V was clipped by 6 bases and J by 0 bases, with 8 bases between them. The clonotype was recovered from a woman at least 80 years old with acute or convalescent COVID-19. The chain employs TRBV28 and TRBJ1-1; D may be TRBD1 (5 bases). Input material: peripheral blood. CDR3 loop: CASSQGLNTEAFF. CDR3 bases: TGTGCCAGCAGCCAGGGATTGAACACTGAAGCTTTCTTT.